This T cell receptor beta chain was documented in a study of blood T cell repertoires in COVID-19. The overall study: Specimens from acute and convalescent COVID-19 originated in the United States, Italy and Spain. Nucleic acid was either cDNA or gDNA, and it came from T cells, B-cell-depleted T cells, or PBMCs.

Those enrolled in Seattle joined during active infection and were followed longitudinally afterward. This clone was found once. The V end was cut by 0 bases, the J end by 0 bases, with 15 bases between. Germline loops: CDR1 SGHRS, CDR2 YFSETQ. The CDR3 covers 18 residues. Authors' processing steps: Cell counts per sample came from amplifying reference gene primers. Assay: immunoSEQ multiplex PCR; the TCRdb copy retains only in-frame clones and omits some. D and trimming were read from the DNA, whereas the V and J calls and clone size are those reported in that table. The table includes some 150,000 clones, 70% to 85% detected once.

The chain couples TRBV5-1 to TRBJ1-4, with D possibly TRBD1 on 6 matching bases. This sequence originates from a man in his sixties with COVID-19, enrolled during active disease. Sequenced input: peripheral blood. CDR3 loop: CASSLGDTRLSTNEKLFF. DNA for the CDR3: TGCGCCAGCAGCTTGGGGGACACGAGATTATCAACTAATGAAAAACTGTTTTTT.